The source of this TCR beta chain is a study of PD-L1 blockade in urothelial cancer. On the study more broadly: The number of prior chemotherapy regimens per patient was 0 to 3.

Germline V gene lookup returns CDR1 SGDLS and CDR2 YYNGEE. The CDR3 runs to 15 residues. V was trimmed by 1 base and J by 2 bases, leaving 9 bases between them. The data were produced by immunoSEQ multiplex PCR, yet TCRdb's version contains in-frame clones alone and is incomplete. The table lists about 45,000 clones, approximately 88% of them singletons. The rearrangement joins TRBV9 to TRBJ2-2, with D unclear. This sample comprised PBMCs, obtained around atezolizumab (anti-PD-L1) treatment. The origin of this receptor is a man older than 75 with urothelial cancer. The CDR3 nucleotides are TGTGCCAGCAGCGTACAAGCGACTAACACCGGGGAGCTGTTTTTT. Translated: CASSVQATNTGELFF.